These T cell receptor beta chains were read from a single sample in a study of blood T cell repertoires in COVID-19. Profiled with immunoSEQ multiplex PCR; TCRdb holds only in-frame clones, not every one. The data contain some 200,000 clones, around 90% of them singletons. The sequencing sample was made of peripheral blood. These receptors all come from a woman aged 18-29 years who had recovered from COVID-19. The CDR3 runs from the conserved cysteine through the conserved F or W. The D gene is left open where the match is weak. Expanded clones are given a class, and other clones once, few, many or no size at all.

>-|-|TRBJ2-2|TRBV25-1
CASSELVLHTGELFF
TGTGCCAGCAGTGAATTGGTACTCCACACCGGGGAGCTGTTTTTT
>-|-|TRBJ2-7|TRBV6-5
CATREVDEQYF
TGTGCCACGAGAGAGGTGGACGAGCAGTACTTC
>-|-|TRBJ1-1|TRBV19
CASSSRGSIPTEAFF
TGTGCCAGTAGTTCCCGGGGATCTATTCCCACTGAAGCTTTCTTT
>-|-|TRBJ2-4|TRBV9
CASSGGRTGENIQYF
TGTGCCAGCAGCGGAGGGAGAACGGGTGAAAACATTCAGTACTTC
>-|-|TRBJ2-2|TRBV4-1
CASSQRGQNTGELFF
TGCGCCAGCAGCCAACGCGGACAAAACACCGGGGAGCTGTTTTTT
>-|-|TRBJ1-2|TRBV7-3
CASSFPGFYGYTF
TGTGCCAGCAGCTTCCCGGGTTTCTATGGCTACACCTTC
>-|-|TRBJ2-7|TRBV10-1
CASSENSYEQYF
TGCGCCAGCAGTGAGAACAGCTACGAGCAGTACTTC
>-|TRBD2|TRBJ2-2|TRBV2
CASSSGRRTGELFF
TGTGCCAGCAGCAGCGGGAGACGTACCGGGGAGCTGTTTTTT
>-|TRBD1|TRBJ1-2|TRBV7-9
CASSSPTGGSDLYGYTF
TGTGCCAGCAGCTCGCCCACAGGGGGCAGTGACCTCTATGGCTACACCTTC
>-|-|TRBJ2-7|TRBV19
CASSVVEGYEQYF
TGTGCCAGTAGTGTTGTGGAGGGCTACGAGCAGTACTTC
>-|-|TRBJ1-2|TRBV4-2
CASSQGAGGSYGYTF
TGTGCCAGCAGCCAAGGGGCGGGGGGAAGCTATGGCTACACCTTC
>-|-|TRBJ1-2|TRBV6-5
CASSPRQGIVGGYTF
TGTGCCAGCAGTCCCCGGCAGGGAATAGTTGGGGGCTACACCTTC
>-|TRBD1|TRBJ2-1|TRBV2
CASTVRGLSEQFF
TGTGCCAGCACAGTCAGGGGGCTAAGTGAGCAGTTCTTC
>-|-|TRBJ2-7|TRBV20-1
CSASLRGRPSYEQYF
TGCAGTGCTAGTCTCAGGGGGAGGCCCTCCTACGAGCAGTACTTC
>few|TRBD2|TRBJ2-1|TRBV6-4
CASSDVAGDYNEQFF
TGTGCCAGCAGTGACGTGGCGGGAGACTACAATGAGCAGTTCTTC
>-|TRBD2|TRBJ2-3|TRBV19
CASSIYPSGLAGVADTQYF
TGTGCCAGTAGTATCTACCCCTCCGGACTAGCGGGAGTCGCAGATACGCAGTATTTT
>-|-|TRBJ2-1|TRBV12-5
CASGKSGIYNEQFF
TGTGCTAGTGGGAAGTCAGGGATATACAATGAGCAGTTCTTC
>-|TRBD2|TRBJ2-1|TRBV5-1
CASSSGTTPYNEQFF
TGCGCCAGCAGCAGCGGGACTACACCCTACAATGAGCAGTTCTTC
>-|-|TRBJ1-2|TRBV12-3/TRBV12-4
CASSPDYSNGYTF
TGTGCCAGCAGTCCCGATTACAGTAATGGCTACACCTTC
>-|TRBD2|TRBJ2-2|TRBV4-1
CASSQLSLAGGGNGAGELFF
TGCGCCAGCAGCCAATTATCCCTAGCGGGAGGGGGTAACGGTGCCGGGGAGCTGTTTTTT
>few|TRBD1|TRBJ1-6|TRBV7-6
CASSLVGQNNSPLHF
TGTGCCAGCAGCTTAGTGGGACAGAATAATTCACCCCTCCACTTT
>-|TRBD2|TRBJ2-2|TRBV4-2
CASSQDTAGGPGELFF
TGTGCCAGCAGCCAAGATACAGCGGGAGGGCCCGGGGAGCTGTTTTTT
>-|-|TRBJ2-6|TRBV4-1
CASSRIGGMGANVLTF
TGCGCCAGCAGCCGAATAGGGGGTATGGGGGCCAACGTCCTGACTTTC
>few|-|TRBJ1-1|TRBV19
CATRGRRSVNTEAFF
TGTGCCACCCGTGGTCGGAGATCGGTGAACACTGAAGCTTTCTTT
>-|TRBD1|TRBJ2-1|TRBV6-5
CASSPRQGWNEQFF
TGTGCCAGCAGTCCCCGACAGGGTTGGAATGAGCAGTTCTTC
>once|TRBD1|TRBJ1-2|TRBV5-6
CASSTGQGELYNYGYTF
TGTGCCAGCAGCACAGGACAGGGGGAATTATACAACTATGGCTACACCTTC
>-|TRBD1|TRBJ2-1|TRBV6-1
CASSEAKGQTYNEQFF
TGTGCCAGCAGTGAAGCCAAGGGACAGACCTACAATGAGCAGTTCTTC
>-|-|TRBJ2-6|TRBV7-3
CASSSSSGANVLTF
TGTGCCAGCAGCTCTAGCTCTGGGGCCAACGTCCTGACTTTC
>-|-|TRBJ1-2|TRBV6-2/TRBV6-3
CASSPGHGYTF
TGTGCCAGCAGTCCGGGTCATGGCTACACCTTC
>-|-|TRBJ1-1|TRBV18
CASSHMREAEAFF
TGTGCCAGCTCCCATATGAGGGAGGCTGAAGCTTTCTTT
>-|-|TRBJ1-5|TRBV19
CASRDRSDQPQHF
TGTGCCAGCCGAGACAGGTCTGATCAGCCCCAGCATTTT
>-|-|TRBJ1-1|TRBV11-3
CASSLSGSEAFF
TGTGCCAGCAGCTTATCAGGGTCTGAAGCTTTCTTT
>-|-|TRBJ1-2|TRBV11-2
CASSLEGSGANYGYTF
TGTGCCAGCAGCTTAGAAGGGAGCGGAGCTAACTATGGCTACACCTTC
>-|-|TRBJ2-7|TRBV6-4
CASSRGTGSYEQYF
TGTGCCAGCAGTCGGGGGACGGGCTCCTACGAGCAGTACTTC
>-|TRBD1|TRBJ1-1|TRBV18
CASSPTGVTWTEAFF
TGTGCCAGCTCACCGACAGGGGTGACATGGACTGAAGCTTTCTTT
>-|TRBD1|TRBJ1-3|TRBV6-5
CASSTGHGNTIYF
TGTGCCAGCTCGACAGGGCACGGAAACACCATATATTTT
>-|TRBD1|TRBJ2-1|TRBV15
CATSYSLDRANPEQFF
TGTGCCACCAGCTATTCCTTGGACAGGGCAAATCCTGAGCAGTTCTTC
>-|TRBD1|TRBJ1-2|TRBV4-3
CASSQTQGAIGYGYTF
TGCGCCAGCAGCCAGACACAGGGGGCAATAGGCTATGGCTACACCTTC
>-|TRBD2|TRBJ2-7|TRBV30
CAWSVPQGLAGIVYEQYF
TGTGCCTGGAGTGTTCCCCAGGGACTAGCGGGAATAGTATACGAGCAGTACTTC
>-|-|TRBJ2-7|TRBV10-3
CAIRGVSSYEQYF
TGTGCCATCAGGGGCGTAAGCTCCTACGAGCAGTACTTC
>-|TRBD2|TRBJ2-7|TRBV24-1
CATSGAGGGLYEQYF
TGTGCCACCAGTGGGGCAGGCGGGGGATTATACGAGCAGTACTTC
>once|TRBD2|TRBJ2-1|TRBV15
CATVAGLGNNEQFF
TGTGCCACCGTAGCGGGATTGGGTAACAATGAGCAGTTCTTC
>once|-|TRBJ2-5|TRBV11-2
CASSPVLRAGGETQYF
TGTGCCAGCAGCCCTGTTCTGAGGGCAGGGGGGGAGACCCAGTACTTC
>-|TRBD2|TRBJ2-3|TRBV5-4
CASSFASGMVDTQYF
TGTGCCAGCAGCTTTGCTAGCGGGATGGTGGATACGCAGTATTTT
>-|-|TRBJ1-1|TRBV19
CASTPGALSTEAFF
TGTGCCAGTACCCCAGGGGCCCTCAGCACTGAAGCTTTCTTT
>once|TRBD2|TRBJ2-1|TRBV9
CASSSETSTYNEQFF
TGTGCCAGCAGCTCCGAGACTAGCACCTACAATGAGCAGTTCTTC
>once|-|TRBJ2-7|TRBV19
CASSSGTTYEQYF
TGTGCCAGTAGTAGCGGCACCACCTACGAGCAGTACTTC
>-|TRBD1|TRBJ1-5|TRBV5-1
CASSLAGGSNQPQHF
TGCGCCAGCAGCTTGGCAGGGGGGAGCAATCAGCCCCAGCATTTT
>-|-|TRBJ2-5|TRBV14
CASSQGPNPSETQYF
TGTGCCAGCAGCCAAGGGCCAAATCCCTCGGAGACCCAGTACTTC
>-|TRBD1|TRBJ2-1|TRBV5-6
CASSLGTGVVEQFF
TGTGCCAGCAGCTTGGGGACAGGGGTCGTTGAGCAGTTCTTC
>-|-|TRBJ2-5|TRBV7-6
CASSFRAASSETQYF
TGTGCCAGCAGCTTCAGGGCGGCCAGTAGTGAGACCCAGTACTTC
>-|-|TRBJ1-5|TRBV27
CASSLSQGNQPQHF
TGTGCCAGCAGTTTATCACAGGGCAATCAGCCCCAGCATTTT
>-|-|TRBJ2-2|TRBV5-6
CASSLGAGPGELFF
TGTGCCAGCAGCTTGGGGGCGGGCCCCGGGGAGCTGTTTTTT
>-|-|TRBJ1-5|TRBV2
CASLGQHNQPQHF
TGTGCCAGCTTGGGGCAGCACAATCAGCCCCAGCATTTT
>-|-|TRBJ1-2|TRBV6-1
CASSDPYRGGRSYTF
TGTGCCAGCAGTGACCCCTATCGGGGGGGAAGGAGCTACACCTTC
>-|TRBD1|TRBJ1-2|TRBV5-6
CASSLGQGSYGYTF
TGTGCCAGCAGCTTGGGACAGGGTAGCTATGGCTACACCTTC
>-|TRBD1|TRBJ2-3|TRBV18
CASSPGSGGGTDTQYF
TGTGCCAGCTCACCAGGGTCAGGGGGAGGCACAGATACGCAGTATTTT
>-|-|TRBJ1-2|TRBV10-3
CAISESWGRRNYGYTF
TGTGCCATCAGTGAGAGCTGGGGGCGGAGGAACTATGGCTACACCTTC
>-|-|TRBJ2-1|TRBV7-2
CASSPDSTGYNEQFF
TGTGCCAGCAGCCCGGACTCTACTGGATACAATGAGCAGTTCTTC